What follows are 19 T cell receptor beta chains derived from one specimen sequenced in a study of blood T cell repertoires in COVID-19. Libraries were prepared by immunoSEQ multiplex PCR; TCRdb keeps only in-frame clonotypes and omits some of them. The sample gives around 190,000 clones, about 81% of which show up once; about 8% is in the top ten. What was sequenced was peripheral blood. The source is an older woman with COVID-19, enrolled during active disease.

The CDR3 DNA reads TGCGCCAGCAAGCGGGGGGAATCCTACGAGCAGTACGTC. It translates to CASKRGESYEQYV. The chain links TRBV10-2 to TRBJ2-7, with 9 positions matching TRBD2. J gave up 1 base and V 7 bases, and 2 bases lay outside the gene matches. Germline V gene sequence: CDR1 WSHSY, CDR2 SAAADI. There are 13 residues in the CDR3.

The chain employs TRBV6-5 and TRBJ2-1; 8 bases are a match to TRBD1. The germline V gene has CDR1 MNHEY and CDR2 SVGAGI. The CDR3 covers 15 residues. With V trimmed by 6 bases and J by 2 bases, 6 bases remained unmatched. The CDR3 here is CASRPTGGTYNEQFF. In DNA form, the CDR3 reads TGTGCCAGCAGGCCTACAGGGGGGACCTACAATGAGCAGTTCTTC.

The rearrangement uses TRBV27 and TRBJ2-1; D might be TRBD2 (6 bases). Trimming pared 3 bases from V and 3 bases from J, leaving 12 bases between. Germline CDR1 and CDR2: MNHEY and SMNVEV (reference sequence). This CDR3 is 15 amino acids long. CDR3 protein: CASSFISGLYNEQFF. The CDR3 region has the DNA TGTGCCAGCAGTTTTATTAGCGGTCTCTACAATGAGCAGTTCTTC.

The chain employs TRBV23-1 and TRBJ1-5; 7 bases agree with TRBD1. Being an ORF, TRBV23-1 has a function that is uncertain. The CDR3 spans 15 residues. V trimming: 5 bases; J trimming: 0 bases; junction bases outside the gene matches: 4. The CDR3 here is CASSGTVYSNQPQHF. The CDR3 region has the DNA TGCGCCAGCAGTGGGACAGTTTATAGCAATCAGCCCCAGCATTTT.

V and J are TRBV4-2 and TRBJ1-2; D gene unclear. The V and J ends lost 0 bases and 0 bases respectively, with 8 bases between them. The germline gives CDR1 LGHNA, CDR2 YNFKEQ. The length of the CDR3 is 15 residues. Here the CDR3 reads CASSQDLNSNYGYTF. The DNA of the CDR3 is TGTGCCAGCAGCCAAGACCTAAATTCTAACTATGGCTACACCTTC.

The CDR3 region is CATSSSDIPVNYGYTF. The CDR3 nucleotides read TGTGCCACCAGCTCATCCGACATTCCCGTCAACTATGGCTACACCTTC. The gene calls are TRBV15 and TRBJ1-2, with unresolved D. Germline V gives CDR1 LNHNV, CDR2 YYDKDF (reference sequence). The CDR3 spans 16 residues. Trimming removed 5 bases at V and 2 bases at J, with 18 bases between.

The chain recombines TRBV24-1 with TRBJ2-1, with 13 bases fitting TRBD2. J gave up 4 bases and V 1 base, and 3 bases lay outside the gene matches. The CDR3 spans 17 residues. The germline V gene encodes CDR1 KGHDR and CDR2 SFDVKD. This chain's CDR3 is CATSDFRTSGSYNEQFF. The CDR3 nucleotides are TGTGCCACCAGTGATTTTCGGACTAGCGGGAGTTACAATGAGCAGTTCTTC.

The chain is built from TRBV7-9 and TRBJ1-2; 9 positions match TRBD1. With V trimmed by 4 bases and J by 5 bases, 14 bases remained unmatched. The CDR3 contains 17 residues. Germline lookup yields CDR1 SEHNR and CDR2 FQNEAQ (reference sequence). The CDR3 coding sequence is TGTGCCAGCAGCTCCACCCTGGGACAGGGCGGGGGTTATGGCTACACCTTC. This gives the protein CASSSTLGQGGGYGYTF.

DNA of the CDR3: TGCGCCAGCAGCGGAATCCACGGGAGGGCCCTCGAAGATACGCAGTATTTT. Translating gives CASSGIHGRALEDTQYF. The chain combines TRBV5-1 with TRBJ2-3, with 8 bases identical to TRBD2. This CDR3 contains 17 residues. Germline V CDR1 and CDR2: SGHRS, YFSETQ. The junction had 15 bases not matched to a gene; V was cut back by 4 bases and J by 5 bases.

The chain recombines TRBV5-1 with TRBJ1-2, with no clear D. CDR1 and CDR2 (germline): SGHRS, YFSETQ. Trimming took off 4 bases at V and 3 bases at J, with 19 bases between the two ends. The CDR3 spans 16 residues. The CDR3 is CASSLSLGPWDYGYTF. The CDR3 coding sequence is TGCGCCAGCAGCCTTAGCCTCGGCCCTTGGGACTATGGCTACACCTTC.

The chain recombines TRBV23-1 with TRBJ1-4; no reliable D call. TRBV23-1 is classed as an ORF, of uncertain function. The CDR3 is 18 amino acids. Between the trimmed V and J ends, which lost 4 bases and 0 bases, there was a span of 18 bases. As DNA, the CDR3 is TGCGCCAGCAGTCTAGGGAGGTGGGTGGAAGCAACTAATGAAAAACTGTTTTTT. Encoded protein: CASSLGRWVEATNEKLFF.

This CDR3 is CASRPRDSYSPLHF. The CDR3 DNA sequence: TGTGCCAGCAGACCCCGGGACAGCTATTCACCCCTCCACTTT. This chain connects TRBV7-8 to TRBJ1-6; 7 bases align to TRBD1. J lost 8 bases, V lost 6 bases, and 7 bases had no gene match. The CDR3 sequence is 14 residues long. The V gene's germline CDR1 is SGHVS and CDR2 FQNEAQ.

This clone was seen only once. The V and J genes are TRBV20-1 and TRBJ2-3; TRBD2 matches 7 bases. This CDR3 region has 13 residues. V lost 3 bases and J lost 0; bases outside the gene matches: 0. The germline gives CDR1 DFQATT, CDR2 SNEGSKA (reference sequence). CDR3: CSASSGSTDTQYF. The CDR3 coding sequence is TGCAGTGCTAGTAGCGGGAGCACAGATACGCAGTATTTT.

The chain carries TRBV6-2 or TRBV6-3 and TRBJ2-2, with 7 bases matching TRBD2. Germline V lookup: CDR1 MNHEY, CDR2 SVGEGT. The CDR3 length is 15 residues. The J segment lost 7 bases and the V segment lost 2 bases, leaving 7 bases of the junction unmatched. The CDR3 is CASSYRRELDGELFF. Written as DNA, the CDR3 is TGTGCCAGCAGTTACAGGCGGGAGCTCGACGGGGAGCTGTTTTTT.

The gene calls are TRBV5-1 and TRBJ1-1, with 7 bases fitting TRBD1. Germline V gene lookup returns CDR1 SGHRS and CDR2 YFSETQ. Trimming took 1 base from V and 5 from J; bases not matched to a gene: 5. This CDR3 region has 14 residues. The CDR3 is CASSLTGAGTEAFF. The CDR3 DNA sequence: TGCGCCAGCAGCTTGACAGGGGCGGGTACTGAAGCTTTCTTT.

This chain uses TRBV29-1 with TRBJ1-2; TRBD1 agrees at 10 bases. CDR3 size: 12 residues. Trimming took 6 bases from V and 4 from J; bases not matched to a gene: 2. Per germline, CDR1 SQVTM and CDR2 ANQGSEA. CDR3 in amino acids: CSVGQGPYGYTF. DNA for the CDR3: TGCAGCGTGGGACAGGGGCCCTATGGCTACACCTTC.

The rearrangement uses TRBV6-5 and TRBJ2-2; 10 nucleotides align to TRBD1. Germline V gene data show CDR1 as MNHEY and CDR2 as SVGAGI. The trim removed 2 bases at V and 4 bases at J, leaving 1 base unmatched. The CDR3 runs to 15 residues. This CDR3 reads CASSYRDRGTGELFF. The DNA for the CDR3 is TGTGCCAGCAGTTACCGGGACAGGGGCACCGGGGAGCTGTTTTTT.

This sequence joins TRBV18 and TRBJ1-2; D is perhaps TRBD1 (5 bases). The CDR3 is made up of 14 amino acids. Germline CDR1 reads KGHSH; CDR2 reads LQKENI. V lost 1 base to trimming and J lost 6 bases, with 12 bases between them. The CDR3 region has the DNA TGTGCCAGCTCACCACTGGGCAGGGCGGATGGCTACACCTTC. Translating it yields CASSPLGRADGYTF.

The chain has TRBV19 and TRBJ2-2; 8 bases match TRBD1. Trimming cost V 7 bases and J 2 bases; bases outside gene matches: 6. The V gene's germline CDR1 is LNHDA and CDR2 SQIVND (reference sequence). The CDR3 extends over 15 amino acids. The DNA for the CDR3 is TGTGCCAGTACCGACAGGGGAGGCAACACCGGGGAGCTGTTTTTT. Residues: CASTDRGGNTGELFF.